This T cell receptor beta chain derives from a study of blood T cell repertoires in COVID-19. The wider study: Samples of COVID-19 (acute and convalescent) were obtained from the United States, Italy and Spain. PBMCs, B-cell-depleted T cells, or T cells provided the cDNA or gDNA that made up the material.

Source study methods: Scientists estimated how many nucleated cells there were by amplifying reference gene primers. TCRdb's copy holds only in-frame clones and misses some; the assay was immunoSEQ multiplex PCR. D and trimming come from the DNA, and the V and J calls and clone size come from that table. Found here are roughly 150,000 clones, approximately 90% of them singletons; the top ten hold roughly 2%. V was pared by 0 bases and J by 5 bases, with 6 bases between. The CDR3 has 13 amino acids. Germline CDR1 reads SGHRS; CDR2 reads YFSETQ. With regard to this clone: Distinct nucleotide sequences in the sample also encode this CDR3.

Sequenced material: peripheral blood. This receptor was obtained from a man in his fifties who had recovered from COVID-19. This rearrangement joins TRBV5-1 to TRBJ1-5; TRBD1 might be the D (5 bases). The CDR3 sequence is CASSLGGDQPQHF. The CDR3 nucleotides are TGCGCCAGCAGCTTGGGGGGGGATCAGCCCCAGCATTTT. Full variable domain (missing parts from reference TRBV5-1 and TRBJ1-5): KAGVTQTPRYLIKTRGQQVTLSCSPISGHRSVSWYQQTPGQGLQFLFEYFSETQRNKGNFPGRFSGRQFSNSRSEMNVSTLELGDSALYLCASSLGGDQPQHFGDGTRLSIL.